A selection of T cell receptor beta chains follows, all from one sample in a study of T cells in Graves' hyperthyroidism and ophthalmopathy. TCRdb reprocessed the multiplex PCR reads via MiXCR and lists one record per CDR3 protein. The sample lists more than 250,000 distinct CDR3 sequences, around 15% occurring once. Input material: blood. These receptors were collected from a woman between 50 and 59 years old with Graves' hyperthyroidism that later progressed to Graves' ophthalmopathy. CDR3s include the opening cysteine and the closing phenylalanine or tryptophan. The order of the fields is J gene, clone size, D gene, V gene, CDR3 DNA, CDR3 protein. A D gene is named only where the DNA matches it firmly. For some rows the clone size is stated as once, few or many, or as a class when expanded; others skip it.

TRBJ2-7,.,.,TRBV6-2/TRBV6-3,TGTGCCAGCAGAGACGGGGACTACGAGCAGTACTTC,CASRDGDYEQYF
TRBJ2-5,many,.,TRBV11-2,TGTGCCAGCAGCTTAGGTATGACGGGAGAAGGTTTCGGCGAGACCCAGTACTTC,CASSLGMTGEGFGETQYF
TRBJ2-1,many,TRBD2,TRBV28,TGTGCCAGCAGTTTAGACCCTTGGCGGGAGGGACGAGGCAATGAGCAGTTCTTC,CASSLDPWREGRGNEQFF
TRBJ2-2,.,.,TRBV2,TGTGCCAGCGAAAGGGCCTCCGGGGAGCTGTTTTTT,CASERASGELFF
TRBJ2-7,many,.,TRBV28,TGTGCCAGCACTTTCGGGGGTCACTACGAGCAGTACTTC,CASTFGGHYEQYF
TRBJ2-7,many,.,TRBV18,TGTGCCAGCTCACCAGCGGTCGGAGGGTCCCACGAGCAGTACTTC,CASSPAVGGSHEQYF
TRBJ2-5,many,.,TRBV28,TGTGCCAGCAGTCAGTCCGGGACGCGGGAGACCCAGTACTTC,CASSQSGTRETQYF
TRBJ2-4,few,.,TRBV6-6,TGTGCCAGCAGTTACTCGGTGTTCAACTCTGCCAAAAACATTCAGTACTTC,CASSYSVFNSAKNIQYF
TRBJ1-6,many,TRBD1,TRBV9,TGTGCCAGCAGCGCGACAGGGAGCAATTCACCCCTCCACTTT,CASSATGSNSPLHF
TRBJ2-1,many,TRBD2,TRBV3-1,TGTGCCAGCAGCCGGGCTAGCGGGAGGAGTTACAATGAGCAGTTCTTC,CASSRASGRSYNEQFF
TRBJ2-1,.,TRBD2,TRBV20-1,TGCAGTGCTAGGAGGGGGACTAGCGGGAGGGCCTTTAACAATGAGCAGTTCTTC,CSARRGTSGRAFNNEQFF
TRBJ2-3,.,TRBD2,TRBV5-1,TGCGCCAGCAGCTTCTGGACTAGCGGGAGAAGGGCAGATACGCAGTATTTT,CASSFWTSGRRADTQYF
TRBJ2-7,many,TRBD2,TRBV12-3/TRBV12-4,TGTGCCAGCACCCTTTCGACTAGCGGGAGGGCCGTATTTAGGTACGAGCAGTACTTC,CASTLSTSGRAVFRYEQYF
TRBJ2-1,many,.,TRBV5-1,TGCGCCAGCAGCTTGGATAGAGTGCAGTTCTTC,CASSLDRVQFF
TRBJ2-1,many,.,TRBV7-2,TGTGCCAGCAGCGATGGACTCAATGAGCAGTTCTTC,CASSDGLNEQFF
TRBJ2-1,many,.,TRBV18,TGTGCCAGCTCGCCACGGCGCGGTCACAATGAGCAGTTCTTC,CASSPRRGHNEQFF
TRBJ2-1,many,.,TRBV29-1,TGCAGCGTTCCCCCCCCGGGGGACTTTAATGAGCAGTTCTTC,CSVPPPGDFNEQFF
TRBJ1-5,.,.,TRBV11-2,TGTGCCAGCAGCTTAGAAGTTGGGGGGGGCAATCAGCCCCAGCATTTT,CASSLEVGGGNQPQHF
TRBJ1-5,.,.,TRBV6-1,TGTGCCAGCAGTGAAGAGGTTCGGAGGGCATATAATCAGCCCCAGCATTTT,CASSEEVRRAYNQPQHF
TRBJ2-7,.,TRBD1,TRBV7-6,TGTGCCAGCAGCACCGGGACAGGGTCCCTGGAGCAGTACTTC,CASSTGTGSLEQYF
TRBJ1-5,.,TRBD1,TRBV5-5,TGTGCCAGCAGCTCCGCCGCTGGACAGGACTATCAGTCCCAGCATTTT,CASSSAAGQDYQSQHF
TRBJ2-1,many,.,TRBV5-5,TGTGCCAGCAGCATTAATTGGTCGCCTTCCTACAATGAGCAGTTCTTC,CASSINWSPSYNEQFF
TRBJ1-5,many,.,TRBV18,TGTGCCAGCTCACCACCGGGCCCGGATGAGCCCCAGCATTTT,CASSPPGPDEPQHF
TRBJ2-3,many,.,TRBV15,TGTGCCACCAGCAGATGGGGGCTAGCGGGCACAGATACGCAGTATTTT,CATSRWGLAGTDTQYF
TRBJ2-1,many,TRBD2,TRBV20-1,TGCAGTGCAACCCCGGGACTAGCGGGAGCCAACTCCTACAATGAGCAGTTCTTC,CSATPGLAGANSYNEQFF
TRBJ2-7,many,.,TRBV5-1,TGCGCCAGCAGCTTGTTGCCGGGGGTCCCCTACGAGCAGTACTTC,CASSLLPGVPYEQYF
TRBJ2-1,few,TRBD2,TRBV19,TGTGCCAGTAGTGTGGGACTAGCGGGAGGGCTATATGATAATGAGCAGTTCTTC,CASSVGLAGGLYDNEQFF
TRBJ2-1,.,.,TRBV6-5,TGTGCCAGCAGTTCCCGGGGGACCTACAATGAGCAGTTCTTC,CASSSRGTYNEQFF
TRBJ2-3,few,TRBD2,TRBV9,TGTGCCAGCAGCGGTGGGGGACTAGCGGGCAGCACAGATACGCAGTATTTT,CASSGGGLAGSTDTQYF
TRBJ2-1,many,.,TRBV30,TGTGCCTGGAGTGTCGAGGTCGGGCAGTTCTTC,CAWSVEVGQFF
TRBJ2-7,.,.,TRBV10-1,TGCGCCAGCAGTGAGTCGGATACTACCCACGAGCAGTACTTC,CASSESDTTHEQYF
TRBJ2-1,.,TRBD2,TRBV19,TGTGCCAGTAGCCTAGCGGGAAAAACCTACAATGAGCAGTTCTTC,CASSLAGKTYNEQFF
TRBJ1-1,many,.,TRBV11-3,TGTGCCAGCAGCTTCCTTGTTGGCACTGAAGCTTTCTTT,CASSFLVGTEAFF
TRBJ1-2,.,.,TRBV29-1,TGCAGCGTTGTGGCAGGGGCGCGGGGCTACACCTTC,CSVVAGARGYTF
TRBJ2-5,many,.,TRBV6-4,TGTGCCAGCAGTCCGGGTCTAGGAGCGACCCAGTACTTC,CASSPGLGATQYF
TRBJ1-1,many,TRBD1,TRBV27,TGTGCCAGCAGCCCAACTGGGACAGCGTACACTGAAGCTTTCTTT,CASSPTGTAYTEAFF
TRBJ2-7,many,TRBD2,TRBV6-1,TGTGCCAGCAGTGGCCAGCGGGAGGGCGAGCAGTACTTC,CASSGQREGEQYF
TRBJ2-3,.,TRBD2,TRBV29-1,TGCAGCGTTGGCGGAGGGACTAGCGGGAGACCCGCGACAGATACGCAGTATTTT,CSVGGGTSGRPATDTQYF
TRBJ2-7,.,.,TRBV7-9,TGTGCCAACAGCCCTGACAACTACGAGCAGTACTTC,CANSPDNYEQYF
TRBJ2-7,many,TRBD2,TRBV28,TGTGCCAGCTCTTGGGGGGGGAGTAGGCCTTCCTACGAGCAGTACTTC,CASSWGGSRPSYEQYF
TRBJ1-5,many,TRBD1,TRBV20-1,TGCAGTGCTAGTTGGGGGACCGGGACAGGGCTTCAGCCCCAGCATTTT,CSASWGTGTGLQPQHF
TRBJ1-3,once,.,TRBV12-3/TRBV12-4,TGTGCCAGCAGTCGTAAAGGACCGCCGGCGAGAAACACCATATATTTT,CASSRKGPPARNTIYF
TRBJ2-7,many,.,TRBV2,TGTGCCAGCAGTGTCAGCGGGTCCTACTACGAGCAGTACTTC,CASSVSGSYYEQYF